The 16 T cell receptor beta chains listed next were all sequenced from one sample in a study of blood T cell repertoires in COVID-19. Sequencing used immunoSEQ multiplex PCR; TCRdb keeps in-frame clones, though not all of them. The repertoire consists of about 170,000 clones, with over 75% occurring once and the leading ten covering under 7.5%. The sample comprised peripheral blood. All receptors derive from a man of 80 years or more with COVID-19, enrolled during active disease.

J is TRBJ1-1 and V is TRBV7-3; TRBD1 might be the D (5 bases). V lost 5 bases and J 8 bases, leaving 15 bases between the germline ends. Germline CDR1 is SGHTA and CDR2 is FQGTGA. The CDR3 consists of 13 residues. In nucleotides, the CDR3 is TGTGCCAGCAGCCCAGGCGACGACAGCGAAGCTTTCTTT. Translation: CASSPGDDSEAFF.

V is TRBV19 and J is TRBJ2-2; perhaps TRBD1 as D (5 bases). The CDR3 has 16 amino acids. Germline V lookup: CDR1 LNHDA, CDR2 SQIVND (reference sequence). The V gene lost 3 bases and the J gene lost 0 bases, with 11 bases spanning the gap. The CDR3 coding sequence is TGTGCCAGTAGTATGGACACCCCTTCGAACACCGGGGAGCTGTTTTTT. It encodes CASSMDTPSNTGELFF.

The CDR3 nucleotides are TGTGCCACCAGGGAGACAGGGGGCGACTATGGCTACACCTTC. This encodes CATRETGGDYGYTF. The V call is TRBV27, the J call TRBJ1-2; 10 bases align to TRBD1. This CDR3 has 14 amino acids. V shed 10 bases and J 3 bases; nucleotides not matched to a gene: 8. Germline-derived CDR1 and CDR2 are MNHEY and SMNVEV (reference sequence).

The V call is TRBV5-5, the J call TRBJ2-3; 11 bases are a match to TRBD1. This CDR3 has 14 amino acids. The germline V gene encodes CDR1 SGHKS and CDR2 YYEKEE (reference sequence). The trim removed 4 bases at V and 9 bases at J, leaving 7 bases unmatched. The CDR3: CASSPDRGRMTQYF. CDR3 DNA sequence: TGTGCCAGCAGCCCGGACAGGGGGCGGATGACGCAGTATTTT.

The CDR3 DNA reads as TGTGCCAGCAGCCTAGAGGTGTCAGGGCTTCACTATGGCTACACCTTC. Encoded protein: CASSLEVSGLHYGYTF. The chain uses TRBV7-8 and TRBJ1-2; maybe TRBD1 (5 bases). V gave up 5 bases and J gave up 3 bases, with 19 bases separating them. This CDR3 spans 16 amino acids. Looked up from germline, CDR1 is SGHVS and CDR2 is FQNEAQ.

J is TRBJ1-2 and V is TRBV4-2; 7 bases agree with TRBD1. Germline assignment: CDR1 LGHNA and CDR2 YNFKEQ. J gave up 8 bases and V 0 bases, and 12 bases lay outside the gene matches. The CDR3 loop spans 16 amino acids. The CDR3 loop is CASSQEVRAGGRGYTF. The CDR3 coding sequence is TGTGCCAGCAGCCAAGAAGTGAGGGCAGGGGGAAGAGGCTACACCTTC.

This chain links TRBV27 with TRBJ1-4, with D possibly being TRBD1 (5 bases). The CDR3 loop spans 14 amino acids. Trimming stripped 3 bases from V and 6 bases from J, with 11 bases between. The germline CDR1 and CDR2 sequences are MNHEY and SMNVEV (reference sequence). The CDR3 DNA reads as TGTGCCAGCAGTTTTCAGGGATTACATGAAAAACTGTTTTTT. Translated: CASSFQGLHEKLFF. The variable domain in full, completed from reference TRBV27 and TRBJ1-4, reads EAQVTQNPRYLITVTGKKLTVTCSQNMNHEYMSWYRQDPGLGLRQIYYSMNVEVTDKGDVPEGYKVSRKEKRNFPLILESPSPNQTSLYFCASSFQGLHEKLFFGSGTQLSVL.

The chain combines TRBV27 with TRBJ2-2; TRBD1 is a possible D gene (5 bases). This CDR3 contains 14 residues. Germline V gene lookup returns CDR1 MNHEY and CDR2 SMNVEV (reference sequence). Between the trimmed V and J ends, which lost 5 bases and 5 bases, there was a span of 12 bases. In DNA form, the CDR3 reads TGTGCCAGCAGTAAGGGGCTTCCTACCGGGGAGCTGTTTTTT. Encoded protein: CASSKGLPTGELFF.

The V gene is TRBV5-5, the J gene TRBJ2-3, with D maybe TRBD1 (5 bases). Deletions cut 1 base from V and 1 base from J, with 7 bases between. The germline V gene encodes CDR1 SGHKS and CDR2 YYEKEE (reference sequence). This CDR3 has 14 amino acids. The CDR3 region is CASSLMGRTDTQYF. The CDR3 nucleotides read TGTGCCAGCAGCTTGATGGGGCGCACAGATACGCAGTATTTT.

This clone has only a few counts. V usage is TRBV20-1 and J usage is TRBJ1-1, with TRBD1 identical over 7 bases. The CDR3 loop spans 11 amino acids. The trim removed 4 bases at V and 4 bases at J, leaving 0 bases unmatched. From germline, CDR1 is DFQATT and CDR2 SNEGSKA (reference sequence). The CDR3 is CSANRGTEAFF. The DNA for the CDR3 is TGCAGTGCTAACAGGGGCACTGAAGCTTTCTTT.

The chain recombines TRBV19 with TRBJ2-2, with TRBD2 matching 10 bases. The CDR3 sequence is 14 residues long. CDR1 is LNHDA and CDR2 is SQIVND in the germline V gene (reference sequence). V was clipped by 6 bases and J by 4 bases; unmatched bases: 2. CDR3 residues: CASSRLAGTGELFF. CDR3 in DNA: TGTGCCAGTAGCAGACTAGCGGGCACCGGGGAGCTGTTTTTT.

The rearrangement joins TRBV9 to TRBJ1-1, with TRBD1 as a possible D gene (6 bases). Germline CDR1 SGDLS, CDR2 YYNGEE. The CDR3 extends over 13 amino acids. With 4 bases removed from V and 2 bases from J, the gap between germline ends came to 9 bases. The CDR3 sequence is CASSPTGNTEAFF. The CDR3 DNA is TGTGCCAGCAGCCCGACAGGAAACACTGAAGCTTTCTTT. Drawing the rest from reference TRBV9 and TRBJ1-1, the complete variable domain is DSGVTQTPKHLITATGQRVTLRCSPRSGDLSVYWYQQSLDQGLQFLIQYYNGEERAKGNILERFSAQQFPDLHSELNLSSLELGDSALYFCASSPTGNTEAFFGQGTRLTVV.

The V call is TRBV9, the J call TRBJ1-4, with 8 bases lining up with TRBD1. This CDR3 contains 15 residues. Per germline, CDR1 SGDLS and CDR2 YYNGEE. V dropped 0 bases and J dropped 8; count of bases not matched to a gene: 6. CDR3 DNA: TGTGCCAGCAGCGTAGCAGGCAGGGGGCGCGAAAAACTGTTTTTT. It is translated as CASSVAGRGREKLFF.

V and J are TRBV6-6 and TRBJ1-6, with TRBD1 identical over 9 bases. CDR1 and CDR2 (germline): MNHNY, SVGAGI (reference sequence). The length of the CDR3 is 15 residues. Trimming cost V 7 bases and J 7 bases; bases outside gene matches: 8. The CDR3 sequence: CASNTQGARNSPLHF. In nucleotides, the CDR3 is TGTGCCAGCAATACACAGGGGGCAAGGAATTCACCCCTCCACTTT.

The CDR3 here is CASRDRGTNEKLFF. The CDR3 DNA follows: TGTGCCAGCAGAGACAGGGGGACTAATGAAAAACTGTTTTTT. The chain uses TRBV6-5 and TRBJ1-4; 9 bases are a match to TRBD1. This CDR3 contains 14 residues. Germline V gene sequence: CDR1 MNHEY, CDR2 SVGAGI. The J segment lost 2 bases and the V segment lost 6 bases, leaving 1 base of the junction unmatched.

The J gene is TRBJ1-1, the V gene TRBV2, with 7 bases identical to TRBD1. Trimming cost V 5 bases and J 1 base; bases outside gene matches: 10. The V gene's germline CDR1 is SNHLY and CDR2 FYNNEI. The CDR3 runs to 16 residues. CDR3 in DNA: TGTGCCAGCAGTCCAACAGGGGTCTATTCGAACACTGAAGCTTTCTTT. Its protein product is CASSPTGVYSNTEAFF.